These T cell receptor beta chains were read from a single sample in a study of beta chain features in type 1 diabetes. Some clones are missing from TCRdb's copy, which holds only in-frame ones; the method was immunoSEQ multiplex PCR. The sample includes a few hundred thousand clones, approximately 12% of them seen just once. Sequenced sample: naive CD4+ T cells from blood. The source of these receptors is a woman aged 18-29 years with type 1 diabetes. Both conserved end residues are part of each CDR3. D genes are given only for firm matches. The size of a clone is reported for some rows only, either as once, few or many, or as a class for expanded clones.

>TRBV30|few|-|13|TRBJ1-1
CAWMAGAHTEAFF
TGTGCCTGGATGGCAGGGGCCCACACTGAAGCTTTCTTT
>TRBV18|-|TRBD1|14|TRBJ2-7
CASSPPGQFTEQYF
TGTGCCAGCTCACCCCCGGGACAGTTTACCGAGCAGTACTTC
>TRBV28|-|-|12|TRBJ2-1
CASSGTYNEQFF
TGTGCCAGCAGCGGGACCTACAATGAGCAGTTCTTC
>TRBV7-9|-|-|15|TRBJ2-3
CASSLARGSTDTQYF
TGTGCCAGCAGCTTAGCGCGGGGAAGCACAGATACGCAGTATTTT
>TRBV7-6|few|-|15|TRBJ1-2
CASSLFAQDGYGYTF
TGTGCCAGCAGCTTATTTGCACAGGACGGCTATGGCTACACCTTC
>TRBV7-2|-|-|14|TRBJ2-1
CASSLAQGLGEQFF
TGTGCCAGCAGCTTAGCCCAGGGGTTAGGAGAGCAGTTCTTC
>TRBV4-1|-|-|12|TRBJ1-1
CASSHLYSEAFF
TGCGCCAGCAGCCACCTATACAGTGAAGCTTTCTTT
>TRBV6-6|few|TRBD1|15|TRBJ2-5
CASSYSWTGEETQYF
TGTGCCAGCAGTTACTCGTGGACAGGGGAAGAGACCCAGTACTTC
>TRBV4-1|-|TRBD1|16|TRBJ2-4
CASSLPGQGHKNIQYF
TGCGCCAGCAGCCTCCCCGGACAGGGCCACAAAAACATTCAGTACTTC
>TRBV11-2|-|TRBD2|15|TRBJ2-1
CASSRGGTTHNEQFF
TGTGCCAGCAGCCGGGGGGGGACTACTCACAATGAGCAGTTCTTC
>TRBV7-2|-|TRBD1|14|TRBJ1-2
CASSTGTGGYGYTF
TGTGCCAGCTCCACCGGGACAGGGGGATATGGCTACACCTTC
>TRBV7-2|-|-|13|TRBJ2-5
CASSLVRQETQYF
TGTGCCAGCAGCTTAGTCCGGCAAGAGACCCAGTACTTC
>TRBV9|few|-|12|TRBJ2-1
CASSPQINEQFF
TGTGCCAGCAGCCCACAAATAAATGAGCAGTTCTTC
>TRBV4-1|few|-|17|TRBJ2-2
CASSQGSDGLPLGELFF
TGCGCCAGCAGCCAGGGTTCGGACGGACTCCCGTTAGGGGAGCTGTTTTTT
>TRBV18|few|TRBD1|15|TRBJ2-5
CASSFRSDREQTQYF
TGTGCCAGCTCATTTCGATCGGACAGGGAACAGACCCAGTACTTC
>TRBV6-6|-|TRBD2|16|TRBJ2-3
CASRALAGVVADTQYF
TGTGCCAGCAGAGCCCTAGCGGGAGTCGTCGCAGATACGCAGTATTTT
>TRBV9|-|-|13|TRBJ1-1
CASRGGESSEAFF
TGTGCCAGCAGGGGGGGGGAATCGTCTGAAGCTTTCTTT
>TRBV29-1|-|-|14|TRBJ2-1
CTTSGGQRYNEQFF
TGCACGACCTCCGGCGGACAGCGCTACAATGAGCAGTTCTTC
>TRBV28|few|TRBD2|19|TRBJ2-7
CASSSGLAATTMTSYEQYF
TGTGCCAGCAGCTCCGGACTAGCGGCGACAACAATGACCTCCTACGAGCAGTACTTC
>TRBV14|-|TRBD1|13|TRBJ1-2
CASSRDRYNGYTF
TGTGCCAGCAGCCGGGACAGGTATAACGGCTACACCTTC
>TRBV14|few|-|16|TRBJ2-2
CASSQGIQRNTGELFF
TGTGCCAGCAGCCAAGGGATTCAGCGGAACACCGGGGAGCTGTTTTTT
>TRBV29-1|-|-|13|TRBJ2-1
CSVVRLLVNEQFF
TGCAGCGTTGTGAGACTGTTGGTCAATGAGCAGTTCTTC
>TRBV10-3|few|-|11|TRBJ2-7
CATAVSYEQYF
TGTGCCACCGCGGTGTCCTACGAGCAGTACTTC